These 14 T cell receptor beta chains originate from one sample sequenced in a study of cytomegalovirus exposure and HLA in healthy donors. The PCR had 60 Vbeta and 13 Jbeta primers. Using immunoSEQ multiplex PCR, the repertoire was profiled, and TCRdb retains in-frame clones only, with some absent. Here the sample spans more than 90,000 clones, more than 75% being singletons. The sequenced sample was PBMCs. The receptors here all came from a woman in her sixties or seventies in good health and CMV-seronegative.

V and J are TRBV7-2 and TRBJ2-3; 7 positions match TRBD1. The germline CDR1 and CDR2 sequences are SGHTA and FQGNSA. This CDR3 has 16 residues. Trimming took 5 bases from V and 8 from J; bases not matched to a gene: 16. CDR3 DNA: TGTGCCAGCAGCCTACCCCGGACAGGCGGTTCGGGTACGCAGTATTTT. Amino acid sequence: CASSLPRTGGSGTQYF. The variable domain in full, completed from reference TRBV7-2 and TRBJ2-3, reads GAGVSQSPSNKVTEKGKDVELRCDPISGHTALYWYRQSLGQGLEFLIYFQGNSAPDKSGLPSDRFSAERTGGSVSTLTIQRTQQEDSAVYLCASSLPRTGGSGTQYFGPGTRLTVL.

J is TRBJ2-2 and V is TRBV9; D remains ambiguous. Trimming stripped 0 bases from V and 1 base from J, with 7 bases between. In germline, CDR1 is SGDLS, CDR2 YYNGEE. The CDR3 has 15 residues. CDR3 loop: CASSVGGWNTGELFF. The CDR3 coding sequence is TGTGCCAGCAGCGTAGGAGGATGGAACACCGGGGAGCTGTTTTTT.

This clone has a single count. Compared with germline, one end of the junction differs, possibly owing to a read error. The J gene is TRBJ2-6, the V gene TRBV19; a possible D gene is TRBD1 (6 bases). The CDR3 is 15 residues long. The germline gives CDR1 LNHDA, CDR2 SQIVND (reference sequence). As DNA, the CDR3 is TGTGCCAGTAGTCTAGACAGGTCTGGGGCCAACGTCCTGACTTTC. Translation gives CASSLDRSGANVLTF.

The rearrangement joins TRBV28 to TRBJ1-1; D might be TRBD1 (6 bases). CDR3 length equals 11 residues. Germline CDR1 is MDHEN and CDR2 is SYDVKM. V was shortened by 6 bases and J by 6 bases, with 8 bases between the two germline ends. The CDR3 here is CASSAGAEAFF. The CDR3 nucleotides are TGTGCCAGCAGCGCAGGGGCTGAAGCTTTCTTT.

V and J are TRBV6-5 and TRBJ2-7; TRBD1 aligns across 9 bases. The CDR3 runs 16 residues. From germline, CDR1 is MNHEY and CDR2 SVGAGI. The ends lost 0 bases at V and 4 bases at J; junction bases unmatched: 7. The CDR3 is CASSYSPTGGVYEQYF. The CDR3 DNA sequence: TGTGCCAGCAGTTACTCTCCTACAGGGGGCGTATACGAGCAGTACTTC.

V is TRBV7-2 and J is TRBJ2-7; 8 bases match TRBD2. The V gene's germline CDR1 is SGHTA and CDR2 FQGNSA. The V and J ends lost 8 bases and 4 bases, in that order; junction bases with no gene match: 16. The CDR3 sequence is 16 residues long. This chain's CDR3 is CASQIGRGGVGYEQYF. The CDR3 coding sequence is TGTGCCAGCCAGATCGGCCGGGGGGGAGTGGGTTACGAGCAGTACTTC.

The V and J genes are TRBV19 and TRBJ1-1, with a tentative D call TRBD1 (6 bases). The V and J ends lost 0 bases and 2 bases respectively, with 13 bases between them. The CDR3 has 16 amino acids. The V gene's germline CDR1 is LNHDA and CDR2 SQIVND (reference sequence). CDR3 bases: TGTGCCAGTAGTATAGATTGGGGGCGCAAAAACACTGAAGCTTTCTTT. Amino acids: CASSIDWGRKNTEAFF.

V usage is TRBV7-2 and J usage is TRBJ1-5; D gene ambiguous. Between the trimmed V and J ends, which lost 0 bases and 0 bases, there was a span of 6 bases. The CDR3 spans 15 residues. Looked up from germline, CDR1 is SGHTA and CDR2 is FQGNSA. In DNA form, the CDR3 reads TGTGCCAGCAGCTTAGCAGCCGCTAGCAATCAGCCCCAGCATTTT. Amino acid sequence: CASSLAAASNQPQHF.

This clone was recorded a few times. V is TRBV6-5 and J is TRBJ2-5; TRBD1 matches at 10 bases. V lost 6 bases and J lost 1; bases outside the gene matches: 5. The CDR3 is 15 residues long. Per the germline V gene, CDR1 is MNHEY and CDR2 is SVGAGI. In DNA, the CDR3 is TGTGCCAGCAGACGCTGGACAGGGGGCCAAGAGACCCAGTACTTC. Translated: CASRRWTGGQETQYF.

CDR3 in amino acids: CASSTLISRDREGTQYF. DNA for the CDR3: TGTGCCAGCAGCACGTTAATCAGCAGGGACAGGGAGGGGACCCAGTACTTC. The chain has TRBV4-2 and TRBJ2-5; 9 bases map to TRBD1. The germline CDR1 and CDR2 sequences are LGHNA and YNFKEQ. The length of the CDR3 is 17 residues. The V gene end was trimmed by 5 bases and the J gene end by 7 bases; junction bases not matched to a gene: 17.

This clone appeared once. This chain connects TRBV9 to TRBJ1-2, with D unresolved. With 2 bases removed from V and 4 bases from J, the gap between germline ends came to 9 bases. This CDR3 spans 13 amino acids. CDR1 and CDR2 from the germline V gene are SGDLS and YYNGEE. CDR3 region: CASSVTGFYGYTF. The CDR3 DNA reads as TGTGCCAGCAGCGTCACGGGATTCTATGGCTACACCTTC.

The CDR3 DNA reads TGCGCCAGCAGCCAAGCGGGACAGGGGGCAGGGGAGCAGTTCTTC. Translated, it gives CASSQAGQGAGEQFF. V usage is TRBV4-1 and J usage is TRBJ2-1; 12 nucleotides agree with TRBD1. This CDR3 contains 15 residues. V lost 1 base and J lost 10; bases outside the gene matches: 5. The V gene's germline CDR1 is MGHRA and CDR2 YSYEKL.

The gene calls are TRBV6-5 and TRBJ2-2; the match to TRBD1 covers 8 bases. From germline, CDR1 is MNHEY and CDR2 SVGAGI. V was clipped by 6 bases and J by 3 bases; unmatched bases: 6. The CDR3 consists of 15 residues. CDR3 sequence reads: CASSPGTGDTGELFF. CDR3 coding DNA: TGTGCCAGCAGCCCTGGGACAGGAGACACCGGGGAGCTGTTTTTT.

V is TRBV6-6 and J is TRBJ2-7; perhaps TRBD1 as D (5 bases). Germline CDR1 and CDR2: MNHNY and SVGAGI (reference sequence). V lost 5 bases and J lost 5, with 10 bases in between. The length of the CDR3 is 12 residues. CDR3 residues: CASSTSGNEQYF. CDR3 sequence (DNA): TGTGCCAGCAGTACATCAGGGAACGAGCAGTACTTC.